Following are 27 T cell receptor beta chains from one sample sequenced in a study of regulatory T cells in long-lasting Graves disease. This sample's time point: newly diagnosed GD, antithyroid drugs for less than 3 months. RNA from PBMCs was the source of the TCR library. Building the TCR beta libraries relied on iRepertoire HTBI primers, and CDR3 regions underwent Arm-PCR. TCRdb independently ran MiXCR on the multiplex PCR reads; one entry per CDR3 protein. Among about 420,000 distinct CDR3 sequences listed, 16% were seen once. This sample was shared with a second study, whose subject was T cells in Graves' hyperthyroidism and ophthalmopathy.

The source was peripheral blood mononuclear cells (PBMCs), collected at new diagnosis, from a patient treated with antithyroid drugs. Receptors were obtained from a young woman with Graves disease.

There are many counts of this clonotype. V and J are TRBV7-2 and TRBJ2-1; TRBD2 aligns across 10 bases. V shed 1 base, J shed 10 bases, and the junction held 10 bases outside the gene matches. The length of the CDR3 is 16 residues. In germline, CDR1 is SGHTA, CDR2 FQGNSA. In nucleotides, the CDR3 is TGTGCCAGCAGCTTAGTGGGACTAGCGACAATTTCCGAGCAGTTCTTC. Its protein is CASSLVGLATISEQFF.

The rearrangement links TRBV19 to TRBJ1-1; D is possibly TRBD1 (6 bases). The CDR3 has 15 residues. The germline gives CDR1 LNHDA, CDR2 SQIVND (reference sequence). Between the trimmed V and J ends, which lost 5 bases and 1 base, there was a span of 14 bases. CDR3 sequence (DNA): TGTGCCAGTAGTCCCTCGGGCAGGGGGAACACTGAAGCTTTCTTT. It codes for CASSPSGRGNTEAFF.

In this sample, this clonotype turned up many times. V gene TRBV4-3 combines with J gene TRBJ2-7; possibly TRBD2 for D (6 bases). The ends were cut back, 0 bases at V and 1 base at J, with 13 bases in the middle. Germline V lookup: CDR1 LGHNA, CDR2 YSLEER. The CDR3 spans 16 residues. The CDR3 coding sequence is TGCGCCAGCAGCCAAGATCTCGGGAGTAGGTCCTACGAGCAGTACTTC. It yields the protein CASSQDLGSRSYEQYF.

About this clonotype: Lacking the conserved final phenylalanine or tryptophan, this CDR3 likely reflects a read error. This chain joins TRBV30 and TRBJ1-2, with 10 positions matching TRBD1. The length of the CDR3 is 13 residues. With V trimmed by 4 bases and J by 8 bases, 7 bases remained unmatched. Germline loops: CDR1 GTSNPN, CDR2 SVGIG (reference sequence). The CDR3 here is CAWTPGTGDGYTS. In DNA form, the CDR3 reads TGTGCCTGGACCCCCGGGACAGGGGACGGCTACACCTCC.

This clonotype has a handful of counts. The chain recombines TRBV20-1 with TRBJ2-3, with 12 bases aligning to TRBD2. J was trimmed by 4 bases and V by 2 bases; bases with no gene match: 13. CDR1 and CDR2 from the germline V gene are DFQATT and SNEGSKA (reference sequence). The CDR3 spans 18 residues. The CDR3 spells CSARKTSGSFYQPDTQYF. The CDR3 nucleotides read TGCAGTGCTAGAAAGACTAGCGGGAGTTTTTATCAGCCAGATACGCAGTATTTT.

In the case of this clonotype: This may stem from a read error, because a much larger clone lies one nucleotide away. CDR3 in DNA: TGTGCCAGCAGCCCCCGGGGGGGTACCTACGAGCAGTTCTTC. This sequence encodes CASSPRGGTYEQFF. The chain couples TRBV9 to TRBJ2-1; 8 bases line up with TRBD2. Losses at the gene ends were 4 bases for V and 10 bases for J; bases not matched to a gene: 10. Germline lookup yields CDR1 SGDLS and CDR2 YYNGEE. The CDR3 covers 14 residues. Supplemented by reference TRBV9 and TRBJ2-1, the full variable domain reads DSGVTQTPKHLITATGQRVTLRCSPRSGDLSVYWYQQSLDQGLQFLIQYYNGEERAKGNILERFSAQQFPDLHSELNLSSLELGDSALYFCASSPRGGTYEQFFGPGTRLTVL.

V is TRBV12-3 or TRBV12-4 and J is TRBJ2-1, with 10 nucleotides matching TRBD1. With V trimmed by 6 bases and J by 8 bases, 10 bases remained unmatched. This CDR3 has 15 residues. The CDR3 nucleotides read TGTGCCAGCAGGTCCCGGGACAGGGGTACCGATGAGCAGTTCTTC. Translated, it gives CASRSRDRGTDEQFF.

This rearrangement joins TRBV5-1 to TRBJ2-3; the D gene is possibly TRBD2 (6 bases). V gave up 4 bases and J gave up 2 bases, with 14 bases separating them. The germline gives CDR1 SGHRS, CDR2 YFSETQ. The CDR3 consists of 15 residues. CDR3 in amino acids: CASSPGWEVTDTQYF. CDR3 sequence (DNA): TGCGCCAGCAGCCCCGGGTGGGAGGTCACAGATACGCAGTATTTT.

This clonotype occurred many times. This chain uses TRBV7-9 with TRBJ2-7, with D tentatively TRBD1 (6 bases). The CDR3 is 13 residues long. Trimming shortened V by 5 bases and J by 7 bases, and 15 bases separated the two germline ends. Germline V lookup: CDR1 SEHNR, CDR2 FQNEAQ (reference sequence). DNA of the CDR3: TGTGCCAGCAGCCCATCTAGGGGGTCGGAGCAGTACTTC. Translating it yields CASSPSRGSEQYF.

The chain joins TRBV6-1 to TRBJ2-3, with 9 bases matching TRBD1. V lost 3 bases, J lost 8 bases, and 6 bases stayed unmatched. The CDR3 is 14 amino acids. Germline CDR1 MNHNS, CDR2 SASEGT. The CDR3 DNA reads TGTGCCAGCAGTGAGGGACAGGGTGGCGGTACGCAGTATTTT. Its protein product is CASSEGQGGGTQYF.

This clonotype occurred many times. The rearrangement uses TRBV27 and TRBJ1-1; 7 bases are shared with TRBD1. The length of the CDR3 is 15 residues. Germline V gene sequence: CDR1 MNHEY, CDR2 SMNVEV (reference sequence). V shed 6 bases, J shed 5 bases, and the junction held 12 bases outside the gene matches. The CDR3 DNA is TGTGCCAGCAGATCACCCCGGACAGGTTGGACTGAAGCTTTCTTT. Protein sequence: CASRSPRTGWTEAFF.

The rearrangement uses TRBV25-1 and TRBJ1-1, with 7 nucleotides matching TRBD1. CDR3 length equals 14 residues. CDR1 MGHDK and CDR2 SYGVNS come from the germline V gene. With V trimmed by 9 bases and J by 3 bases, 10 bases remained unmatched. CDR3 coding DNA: TGTGCCAGGTCAGACAGGGTCAGGCACACTGAAGCTTTCTTT. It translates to CARSDRVRHTEAFF.

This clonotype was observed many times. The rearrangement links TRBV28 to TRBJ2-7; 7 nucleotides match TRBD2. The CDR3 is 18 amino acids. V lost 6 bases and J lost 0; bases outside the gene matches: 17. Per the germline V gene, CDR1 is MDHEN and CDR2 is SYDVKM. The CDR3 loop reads CASSQPWGGGKNSYEQYF. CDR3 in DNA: TGTGCCAGCAGCCAACCCTGGGGGGGGGGAAAAAACTCCTACGAGCAGTACTTC.

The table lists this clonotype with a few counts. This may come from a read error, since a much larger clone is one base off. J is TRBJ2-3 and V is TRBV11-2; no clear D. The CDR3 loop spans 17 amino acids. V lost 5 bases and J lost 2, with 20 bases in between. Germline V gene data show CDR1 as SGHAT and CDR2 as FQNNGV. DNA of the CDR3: TGTGCCAGCAGCCTTTTGGCAGTAGGTGAATACACAGATACGCAGTATTTT. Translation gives CASSLLAVGEYTDTQYF.

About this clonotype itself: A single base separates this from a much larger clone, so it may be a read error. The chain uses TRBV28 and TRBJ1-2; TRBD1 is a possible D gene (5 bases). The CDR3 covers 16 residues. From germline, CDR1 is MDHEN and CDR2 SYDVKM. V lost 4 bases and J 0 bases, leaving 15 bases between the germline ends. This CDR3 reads CASSSYSGSANYGYTF. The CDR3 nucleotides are TGTGCCAGCAGTTCATACTCAGGGTCAGCTAACTATGGCTACACCTTC.

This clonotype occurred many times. The CDR3 sequence: CSARLLAGVDTQYF. The CDR3 DNA sequence: TGCAGTGCTAGGCTCTTAGCGGGAGTGGATACGCAGTATTTT. The chain has TRBV20-1 and TRBJ2-3; 9 bases are a match to TRBD2. The junction had 7 bases not matched to a gene; V was cut back by 3 bases and J by 6 bases. The CDR3 is 14 amino acids. From germline, CDR1 is DFQATT and CDR2 SNEGSKA (reference sequence).

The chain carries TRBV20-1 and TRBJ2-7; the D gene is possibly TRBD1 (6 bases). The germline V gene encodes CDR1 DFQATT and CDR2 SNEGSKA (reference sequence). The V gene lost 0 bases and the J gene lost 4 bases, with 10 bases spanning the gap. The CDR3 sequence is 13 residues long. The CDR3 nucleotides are TGCAGTGCTAGAGAGGGGGCCCTGTACGAGCAGTACTTC. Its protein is CSAREGALYEQYF.

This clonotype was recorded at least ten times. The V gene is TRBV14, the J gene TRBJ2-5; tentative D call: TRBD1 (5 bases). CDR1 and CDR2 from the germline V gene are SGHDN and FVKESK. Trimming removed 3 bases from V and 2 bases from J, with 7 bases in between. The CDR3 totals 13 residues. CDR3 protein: CASSHRQQETQYF. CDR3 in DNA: TGTGCCAGCAGCCACAGACAGCAAGAGACCCAGTACTTC. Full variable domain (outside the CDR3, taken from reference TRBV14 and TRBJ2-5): EAGVTQFPSHSVIEKGQTVTLRCDPISGHDNLYWYRRVMGKEIKFLLHFVKESKQDESGMPNNRFLAERTGGTYSTLKVQPAELEDSGVYFCASSHRQQETQYFGPGTRLLVL.

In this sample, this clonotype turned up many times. CDR3 coding DNA: TGTGCCAGCAGTAGTAGACTCGGAGCCTACGAGCAGTACTTC. Protein: CASSSRLGAYEQYF. The chain couples TRBV12-3 or TRBV12-4 to TRBJ2-7, with no clear D. With 5 bases removed from V and 2 bases from J, the gap between germline ends came to 13 bases. The CDR3 runs to 14 residues.

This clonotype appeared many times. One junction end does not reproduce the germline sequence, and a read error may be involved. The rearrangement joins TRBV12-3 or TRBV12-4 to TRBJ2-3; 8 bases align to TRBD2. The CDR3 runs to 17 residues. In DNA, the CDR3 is TGTGCCAGCAGTTACCGCCAACTAGCGGACGGCACAGATCCGCAGTATTTT. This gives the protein CASSYRQLADGTDPQYF.

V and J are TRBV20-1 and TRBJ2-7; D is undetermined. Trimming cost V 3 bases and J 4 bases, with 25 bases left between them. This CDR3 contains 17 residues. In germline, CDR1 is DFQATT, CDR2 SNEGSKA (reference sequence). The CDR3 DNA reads TGCAGTGCTAGTAAATGGCCACCCTCTTTAGTTGGTTACGAGCAGTACTTC. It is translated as CSASKWPPSLVGYEQYF.

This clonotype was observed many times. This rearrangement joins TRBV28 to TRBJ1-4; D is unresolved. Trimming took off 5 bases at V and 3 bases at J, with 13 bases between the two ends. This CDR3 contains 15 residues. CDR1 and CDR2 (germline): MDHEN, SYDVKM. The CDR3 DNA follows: TGTGCCAGCAGTCCAATGGGTGTCCCTAATGAAAAACTGTTTTTT. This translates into CASSPMGVPNEKLFF. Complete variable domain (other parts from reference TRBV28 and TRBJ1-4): DVKVTQSSRYLVKRTGEKVFLECVQDMDHENMFWYRQDPGLGLRLIYFSYDVKMKEKGDIPEGYSVSREKKERFSLILESASTNQTSMYLCASSPMGVPNEKLFFGSGTQLSVL.

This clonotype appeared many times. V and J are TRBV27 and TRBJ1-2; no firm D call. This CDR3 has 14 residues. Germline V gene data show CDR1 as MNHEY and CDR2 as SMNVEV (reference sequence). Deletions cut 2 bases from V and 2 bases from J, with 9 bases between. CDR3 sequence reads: CASSLRVSNYGYTF. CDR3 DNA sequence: TGTGCCAGCAGTTTACGGGTTTCAAACTATGGCTACACCTTC.

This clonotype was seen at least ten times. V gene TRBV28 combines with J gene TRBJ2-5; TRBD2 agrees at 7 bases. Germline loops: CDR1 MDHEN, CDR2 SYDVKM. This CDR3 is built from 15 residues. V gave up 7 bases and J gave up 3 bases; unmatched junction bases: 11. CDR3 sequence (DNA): TGTGCCAGCAAGGATGGCCCTAGCGGAGAAGAGACCCAGTACTTC. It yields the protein CASKDGPSGEETQYF.

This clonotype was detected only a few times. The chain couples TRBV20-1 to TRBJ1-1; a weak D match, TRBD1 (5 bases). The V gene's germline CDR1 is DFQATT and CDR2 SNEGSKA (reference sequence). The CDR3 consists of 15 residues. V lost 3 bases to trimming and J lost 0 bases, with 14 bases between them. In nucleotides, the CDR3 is TGCAGTGCTAGGGGAGACAGTTCCATGAACACTGAAGCTTTCTTT. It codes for CSARGDSSMNTEAFF.

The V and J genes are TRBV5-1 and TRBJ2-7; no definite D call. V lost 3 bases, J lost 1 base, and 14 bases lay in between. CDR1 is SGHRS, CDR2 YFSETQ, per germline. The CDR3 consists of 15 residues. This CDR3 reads CASSSTPDGSYEQYF. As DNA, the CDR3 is TGCGCCAGCAGCTCCACACCGGACGGGTCCTACGAGCAGTACTTC.

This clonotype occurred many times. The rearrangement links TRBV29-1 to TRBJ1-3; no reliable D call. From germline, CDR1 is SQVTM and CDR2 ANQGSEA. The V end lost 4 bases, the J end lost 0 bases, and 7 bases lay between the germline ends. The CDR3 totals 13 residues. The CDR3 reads CSVGTISGNTIYF. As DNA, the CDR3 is TGCAGCGTTGGCACCATCTCTGGAAACACCATATATTTT. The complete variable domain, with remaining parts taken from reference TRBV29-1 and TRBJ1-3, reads SAVISQKPSRDICQRGTSLTIQCQVDSQVTMMFWYRQQPGQSLTLIATANQGSEATYESGFVIDKFPISRPNLTFSTLTVSNMSPEDSSIYLCSVGTISGNTIYFGEGSWLTVV.